This TCR beta chain is drawn from a study of shared clonotypes between healthy human individuals (dated by TCRdb to 2019 to 2021). Concerning the study at large: The cohort comprised two women and a few men aged 18 to 49 years. To increase sequencing depth and limit assay-specific biases, TCR repertoire library preparation and sequencing were carried out by different laboratories using diverse techniques. For each donor, three plates each were used for CD4 naive and CD4 memory, two plates were used for CD8 naive, and one plate was used for CD8 memory. Per donor, leukapheresis produced somewhere between about 0.85 and 10 billion PBMCs. To estimate repertoire size and how much clonotype sharing occurs between individuals, the study deeply sequenced the blood TCR repertoires of five healthy adults. The investigation overall reported the following: Pairwise subsampling led to the expectation that sequencing depth would affect the degree of clonotype sharing among donors. Only blood was sampled, and tissue TCR repertoires likely differ from those in blood. Naive subsets generally had larger estimated clonotype richness than memory subsets. Because the study included only a small number of donors, the genetic and exposure-history diversity represented was limited. When a handful of donors were compared, the shared fraction of clonotypes was 5% to 6.5% for naive CD4, around 3.5% for naive CD8, roughly 2.5% for memory CD4, and 0.4% for memory CD8. Compared with non-shared clonotypes, clonotypes shared by all four sorted-subset donors had higher generation probabilities. Even with the large sequencing depth, rarefaction of the sorted-subset datasets indicated that sequencing was incomplete.

Points on this clone: It lacks a known antigen. Base qualities were left out, and no much larger clone turns up one base away.

Using the deep immunoSEQ assay, TCR CDR3 regions were amplified from genomic DNA by multiplex PCR. Genomic DNA extracted from each cell subset was distributed evenly over all wells of several immunoSEQ 96-well plates, and each plate served as one replicate. For sorted subsets, each replicate PCR was loaded with around 220 ng genomic DNA, equivalent to 30,000 or so T cell genomes. The purified libraries were quantified using a Qubit 3.0 fluorometer, sized with a Bioanalyzer 2100, and then quantified again using the KAPA Library Quantification kit. Every immunoSEQ 96-well plate was sequenced on a separate single-read 150-cycle Illumina NextSeq 550 flow cell. The paper's data handling went like this. Because only junctional sequences without quality scores were contained in the immunoSEQ output, filtering matching that applied to full-length reads could not be performed. To assign V/J genes and CDR3, sequences were annotated using PyIR, a Python wrapper for IgBLAST v1.9, with IMGT germline references. Reads were removed for weak V/J assignments (E-value above 1e-6), missing CDR3, stop codons, out-of-frame junctions, or ambiguous translated residues. A V3J clonotype was defined by an identical inferred V gene, J gene, and CDR3 amino acid sequence. Percentage overlap between repertoires was computed as shared unique clonotypes divided by the size of the smaller repertoire. RTK rarefaction, the Chao1 estimator, and Recon v2.1 estimates of unobserved clonotypes were used to assess repertoire richness. OLGA was used to compute generation probabilities for all TCRbeta clonotypes that the gDNA method yielded from a handful of donors. TCRdb obtained this table from immuneACCESS and retained in-frame rearrangements with V and J assigned. These tables miss some clones; where compared with another copy, unresolved V genes account for less than half of the shortfall, and the remainder is unexplained. V and J calls and clone size are as listed in that table; D and trimming were resolved from the DNA. The sample profile shows about 2.2 million clones; about 94% of them were found once. Less than 2% of the sample belongs to the ten largest clones.

CD8 naive samples were CD45RO-negative cells positively selected for CCR7, giving a CD45RA+CCR7+ population that excluded TemRA cells. Healthy HIV-negative adults with no recently reported acute infections or vaccinations were included as donors. Every donor was a Caucasian adult residing in Nashville, Tennessee, USA. After blood collection by leukapheresis, PBMCs were isolated using Ficoll-Histopaque density gradient centrifugation and then cryopreserved in the vapor phase of liquid nitrogen. Purity and quantity of every magnetically sorted T cell population were checked by analytical flow cytometry. Each sorted fraction had its genomic DNA isolated and then quantified by UV absorbance on a Nanodrop 2000c. Trimming removed 6 bases from V and 0 bases from J; the gene matches leave 2 bases unexplained. The CDR3 starts with the cysteine, ends with the phenylalanine, and has 15 residues. CDR3 DNA is the only sequence kept; it has 45 bases, read in frame from the first base. From the germline V gene, CDR1 is MDHEN and CDR2 is SYDVKM.

The sample consisted of naive CD8+ T cells from PBMCs. The intended sense of this specimen's cell subset or site label: CD45RA+CCR7+. This TCR was recovered from a man between 18 and 35 years old in good health. Some clones in this sample may be carry-over from other donors' samples. Recombination joined TRBV28 with TRBJ1-4, with 9 bases matching TRBD1. The CDR3 amino acid sequence is: CASRRTGATNEKLFF. The nucleotides read TGTGCCAGCAGGCGGACAGGGGCAACTAATGAAAAACTGTTTTTT.